This is a list of T cell receptor beta chains from one sample in a study of blood T cells in healthy people across ages. TCRdb re-called the 5' RACE reads through MiXCR, storing one row per CDR3 protein. This table holds roughly 1,000,000 distinct CDR3 sequences, under 30% found once. Separately, the same data were catalogued under a study of T cells of mothers and their children.

The sample taken for sequencing was blood. The receptor set was obtained from a girl between 2 and 10 years old in good health. Both conserved end residues are part of each CDR3. Expanded clones are given a class, and other clones once, few, many or no size at all.

few,TRBV10-2,TRBJ2-7,CASSDSFEQYF
few,TRBV29-1,TRBJ1-4,CSGGGEKLFF
.,TRBV9,TRBJ1-2,CASSVHGGAHNYGYTF
few,TRBV27,TRBJ2-7,CASRPGRGGVEQYF
few,TRBV4-3,TRBJ1-1,CASSQDLGLGTEAFF
.,TRBV5-1,TRBJ2-1,CATQGLAGASSYNEQFF
.,TRBV6-6,TRBJ2-7,CASSFPDSSYEQYF
.,TRBV5-1,TRBJ2-2,CASSSGTQNTGELFF
.,TRBV9,TRBJ2-5,CASSFRQGPQETQYF
few,TRBV5-1,TRBJ2-1,CASSPGAGVYNEQFF
few,TRBV6-1,TRBJ2-5,CASSDLRTSSYVTQYF
.,TRBV25-1,TRBJ1-4,CASSKTGGNEKLFF
few,TRBV29-1,TRBJ1-2,CSAGREDGYTF
few,TRBV10-3,.,CAISESWTSGPKEETQYF
few,TRBV3-1,TRBJ1-2,CASSQDVSVGGYTF
few,TRBV5-1,TRBJ2-1,CASSLGSSGRGNEQFF
.,TRBV11-2,TRBJ2-5,CASNFFPTYLSSGIETQYF
.,TRBV9,TRBJ1-1,CASSGSLNTEAFF
.,TRBV18,TRBJ1-1,CASSPGLSTEAFF
.,TRBV15,TRBJ2-7,CATSPSVRQGPYEQYF
few,TRBV28,TRBJ1-1,CASSPDLNLGAFF
.,TRBV7-6,TRBJ1-2,CASSSTTGEGGYTF
.,TRBV28,TRBJ2-7,CASSLLRRVYEQYF
.,TRBV11-1,TRBJ2-4,CASSLGPQPNSQYF
.,TRBV6-5,TRBJ1-4,CASSFLSGGNEKLFF
.,TRBV20-1,TRBJ2-2,CSAGAPGANTGELFF
few,TRBV5-1,TRBJ2-1,CASSLKRVPLAELFTYNEQFF
few,TRBV29-1,TRBJ2-3,CSIEDGAHLLPTDTQYF
.,TRBV4-2,TRBJ2-3,CASSLQEVSTDTQYF
.,TRBV7-3,TRBJ2-2,CASSTTSLAGAYTGELFF
.,TRBV4-1,TRBJ2-1,CASSPSKADEQFF
.,TRBV12-3/TRBV12-4,TRBJ2-3,CASSLDRGLTDTQYF
few,TRBV11-2,TRBJ1-1,CASSWREMNTEAFF
.,TRBV7-9,.,CASSPGVVTSLYEQYF
.,TRBV29-1,TRBJ2-4,CSPDTLHKNIQYF
.,TRBV29-1,TRBJ2-1,CSGDSDNEQFF
.,TRBV3-1,.,CASRTTGTGIYEQYF
.,TRBV4-3,TRBJ2-2,CASSQKDGSTGELFF
few,TRBV18,TRBJ2-2,CASSPGTGGIGELFF
few,TRBV10-3,TRBJ1-1,CAITPGAGSEAFF
.,TRBV5-6,TRBJ2-1,CASSLGGQGIYNEQFF
.,TRBV28,TRBJ2-7,CASALGGEQYF
.,TRBV6-5,TRBJ1-6,CASNRKAGAESPLHF
few,TRBV27,TRBJ1-4,CASSRDPFDNEKLFF
.,TRBV7-9,.,CASSLQRKAGPFLYEQYF
.,TRBV29-1,TRBJ1-2,CSVEELGGYTF
.,TRBV24-1,TRBJ1-2,CATSLGGYGYTF
few,TRBV20-1,TRBJ2-6,CSANAAGANVLTF
.,TRBV6-2/TRBV6-3,TRBJ2-7,CASSRTGFDEQYF
.,TRBV11-3,TRBJ1-1,CASSLIPSTAEAFF
.,TRBV20-1,TRBJ1-4,CSARDQGDEKLFF
.,TRBV10-3,TRBJ2-7,CAISGSRGVEQYF
.,TRBV12-3/TRBV12-4,TRBJ2-3,CASSLRTGGGSTTDTQYF
few,TRBV20-1,TRBJ2-7,CSATGQGLRYEQYF
few,TRBV20-1,TRBJ1-2,CSARDVGGRGTGGTDLYGYTF